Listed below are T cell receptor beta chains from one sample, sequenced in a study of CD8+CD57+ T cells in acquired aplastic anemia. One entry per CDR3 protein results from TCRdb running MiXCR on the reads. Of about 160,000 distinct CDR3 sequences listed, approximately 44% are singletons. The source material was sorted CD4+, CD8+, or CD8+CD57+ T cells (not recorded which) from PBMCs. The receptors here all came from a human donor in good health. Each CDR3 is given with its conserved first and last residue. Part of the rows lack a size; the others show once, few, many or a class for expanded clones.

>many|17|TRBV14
CASSQPRAGKSSYEQYF
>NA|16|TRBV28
CASSFRAFRGPYGQYF
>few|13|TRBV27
CASSPGQNYPQHF
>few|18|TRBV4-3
CASRPRYVRGATNEKLFF
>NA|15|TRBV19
CASSVPGHGVYGYTF
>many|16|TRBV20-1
CSAITSGGFSTDTQYF
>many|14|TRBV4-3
CASSQEPRNQPQHF
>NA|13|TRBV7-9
CASSSQGDSPLHF
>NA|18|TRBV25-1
CASSEYRVRGSANYEQYF
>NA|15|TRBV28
CASSSPGTPYYEQYF
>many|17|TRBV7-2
CASSPGTSNLMPDEQFF
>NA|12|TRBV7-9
CASSKDRDTQYF
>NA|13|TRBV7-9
CASRGTGGNVLTF
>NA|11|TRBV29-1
CSVSLANEQFF
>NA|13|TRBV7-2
CASSLSLVQPQHF
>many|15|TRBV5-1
CASRLGASMNTEAFF
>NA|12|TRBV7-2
CASSLRYTEAFF
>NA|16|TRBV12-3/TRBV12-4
CASSLEISHRANEQFF
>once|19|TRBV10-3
CAISELQAQSQRADYEQYF
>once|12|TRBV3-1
CASTSNTGELFF
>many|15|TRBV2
CASRLRVEGAGKLFF
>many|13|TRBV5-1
CASRPDRGYGYTF
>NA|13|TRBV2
CASRRDTNYGYTF
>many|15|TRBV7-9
CASSPGQGADQPQHF
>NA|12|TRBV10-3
CDISESRETQYF
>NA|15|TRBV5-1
CASSLGDVTNENLFF
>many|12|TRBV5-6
CAFSRANTEAFF
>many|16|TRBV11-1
CASSFPTLTLAFEQFF
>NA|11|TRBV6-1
CASSQGLVRFF
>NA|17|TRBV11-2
CASSPGINIISNQPQHF
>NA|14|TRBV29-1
CSVVTSRSINEQFF
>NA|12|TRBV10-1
CASSRGADEQFF
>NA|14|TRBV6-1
CASSEGSGPYGYTF
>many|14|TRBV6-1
CASESGAMNTEAFF
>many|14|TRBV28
CASSFGGSPHEQYF
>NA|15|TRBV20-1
CSAGAGASGVDTQYF